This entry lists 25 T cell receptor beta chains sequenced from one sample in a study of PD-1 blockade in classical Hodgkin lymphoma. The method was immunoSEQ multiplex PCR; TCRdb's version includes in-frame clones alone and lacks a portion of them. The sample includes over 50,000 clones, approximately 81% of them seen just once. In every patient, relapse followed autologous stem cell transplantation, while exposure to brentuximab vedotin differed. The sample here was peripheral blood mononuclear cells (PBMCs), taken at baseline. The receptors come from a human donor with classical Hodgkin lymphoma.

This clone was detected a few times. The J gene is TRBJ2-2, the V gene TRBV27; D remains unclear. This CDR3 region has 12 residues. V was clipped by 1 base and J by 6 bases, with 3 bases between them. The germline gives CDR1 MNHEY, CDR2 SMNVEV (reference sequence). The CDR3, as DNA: TGTGCCAGCAGTTTATTATCCGGGGAGCTGTTTTTT. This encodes CASSLLSGELFF.

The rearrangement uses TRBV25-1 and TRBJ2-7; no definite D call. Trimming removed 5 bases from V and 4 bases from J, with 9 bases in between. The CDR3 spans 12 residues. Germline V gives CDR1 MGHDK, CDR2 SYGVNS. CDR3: CASSLTGYEQYF. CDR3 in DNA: TGTGCCAGCAGTCTGACCGGGTACGAGCAGTACTTC.

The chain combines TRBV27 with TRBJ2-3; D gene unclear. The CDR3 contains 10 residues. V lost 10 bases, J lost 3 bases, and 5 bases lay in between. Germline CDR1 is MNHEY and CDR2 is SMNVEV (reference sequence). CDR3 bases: TGTGCCACCCAAACAGATACGCAGTATTTT. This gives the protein CATQTDTQYF.

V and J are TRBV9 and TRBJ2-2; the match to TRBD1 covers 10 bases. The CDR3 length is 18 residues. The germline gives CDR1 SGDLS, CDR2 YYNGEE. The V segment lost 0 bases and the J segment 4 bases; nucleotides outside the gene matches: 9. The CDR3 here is CASSVVSWDRGPTGELFF. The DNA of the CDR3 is TGTGCCAGCAGCGTAGTAAGTTGGGACAGGGGTCCCACCGGGGAGCTGTTTTTT.

The CDR3 here is CASSLPYSTGELFF. The CDR3 DNA reads TGTGCCAGCAGTTTGCCCTACAGCACCGGGGAGCTGTTTTTT. The chain is built from TRBV27 and TRBJ2-2, with D unclear. This CDR3 region has 14 residues. V lost 3 bases and J lost 4, with 9 bases in between. Per the germline V gene, CDR1 is MNHEY and CDR2 is SMNVEV (reference sequence).

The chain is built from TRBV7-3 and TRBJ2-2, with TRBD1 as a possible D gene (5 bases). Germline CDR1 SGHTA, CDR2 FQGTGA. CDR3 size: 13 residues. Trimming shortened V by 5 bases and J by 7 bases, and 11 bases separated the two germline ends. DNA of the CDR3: TGTGCCAGCAGCGCCCTAGGGGACGGGGAGCTGTTTTTT. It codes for CASSALGDGELFF.

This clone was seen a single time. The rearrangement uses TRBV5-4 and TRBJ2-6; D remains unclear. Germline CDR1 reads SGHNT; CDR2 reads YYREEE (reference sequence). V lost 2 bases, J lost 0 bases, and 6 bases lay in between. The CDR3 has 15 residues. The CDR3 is CASSFLSSGANVLTF. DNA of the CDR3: TGTGCCAGCAGCTTTCTAAGCTCTGGGGCCAACGTCCTGACTTTC.

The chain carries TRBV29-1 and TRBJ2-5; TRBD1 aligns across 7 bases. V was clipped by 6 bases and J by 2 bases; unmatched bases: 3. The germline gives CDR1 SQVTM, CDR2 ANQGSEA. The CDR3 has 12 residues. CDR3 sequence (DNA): TGCAGCGTGGGACAGCCACAAGAGACCCAGTACTTC. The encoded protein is CSVGQPQETQYF.

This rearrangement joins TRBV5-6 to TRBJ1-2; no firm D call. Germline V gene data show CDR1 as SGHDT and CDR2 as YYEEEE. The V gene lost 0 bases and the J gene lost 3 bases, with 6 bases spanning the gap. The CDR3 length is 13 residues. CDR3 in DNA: TGTGCCAGCAGCTTGGATCGGGACTATGGCTACACCTTC. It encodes CASSLDRDYGYTF.

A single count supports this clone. CDR3 nucleotide sequence: TGTGCCAGCAGCTTATCACGGGCGGGATACACCTTC. Protein: CASSLSRAGYTF. The gene calls are TRBV13 and TRBJ1-2, with no clear D. This CDR3 is 12 amino acids long. The V gene lost 2 bases and the J gene lost 11 bases, with 12 bases spanning the gap. Looked up from germline, CDR1 is PRHDT and CDR2 is FYEKMQ (reference sequence).

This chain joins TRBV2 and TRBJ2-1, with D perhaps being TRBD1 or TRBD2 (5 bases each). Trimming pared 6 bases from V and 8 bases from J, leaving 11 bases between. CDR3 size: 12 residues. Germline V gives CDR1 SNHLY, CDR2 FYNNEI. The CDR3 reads CASRGETDEQFF. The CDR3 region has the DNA TGTGCCAGCAGGGGGGAGACGGATGAGCAGTTCTTC.

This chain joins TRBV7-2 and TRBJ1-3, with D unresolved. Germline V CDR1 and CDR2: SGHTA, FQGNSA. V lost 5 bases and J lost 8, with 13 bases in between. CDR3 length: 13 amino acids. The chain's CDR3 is CASSPTVSDTIYF. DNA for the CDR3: TGTGCCAGCAGCCCAACCGTCTCGGACACCATATATTTT.

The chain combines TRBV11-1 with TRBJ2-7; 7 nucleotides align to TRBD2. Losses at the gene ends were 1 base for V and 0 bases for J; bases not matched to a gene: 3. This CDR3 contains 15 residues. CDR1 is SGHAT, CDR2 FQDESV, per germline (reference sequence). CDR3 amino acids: CASSLVGGSSYEQYF. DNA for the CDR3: TGTGCCAGCAGCTTAGTGGGCGGGAGCTCCTACGAGCAGTACTTC.

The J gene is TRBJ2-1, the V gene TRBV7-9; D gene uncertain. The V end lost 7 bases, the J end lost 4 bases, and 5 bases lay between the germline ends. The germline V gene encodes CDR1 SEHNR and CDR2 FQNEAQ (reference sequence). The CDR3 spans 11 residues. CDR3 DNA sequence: TGTGCCAGCAAGAAGTACAATGAGCAGTTCTTC. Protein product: CASKKYNEQFF.

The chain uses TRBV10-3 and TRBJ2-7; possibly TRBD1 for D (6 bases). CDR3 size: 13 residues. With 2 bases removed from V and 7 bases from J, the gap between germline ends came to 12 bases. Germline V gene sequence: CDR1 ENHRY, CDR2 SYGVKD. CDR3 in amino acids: CAISEDRSREQYV. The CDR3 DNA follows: TGTGCCATCAGTGAGGACAGGTCAAGGGAGCAGTACGTC.

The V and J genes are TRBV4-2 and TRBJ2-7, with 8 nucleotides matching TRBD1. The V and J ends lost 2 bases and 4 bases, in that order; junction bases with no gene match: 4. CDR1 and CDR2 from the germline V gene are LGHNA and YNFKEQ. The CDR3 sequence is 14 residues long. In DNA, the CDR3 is TGTGCCAGCAGCCAACAGGGGGCGTATTACGAGCAGTACTTC. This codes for CASSQQGAYYEQYF.

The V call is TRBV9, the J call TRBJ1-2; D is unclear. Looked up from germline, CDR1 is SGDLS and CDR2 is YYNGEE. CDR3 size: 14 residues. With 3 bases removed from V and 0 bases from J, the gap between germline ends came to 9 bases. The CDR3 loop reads CASSDRAANYGYTF. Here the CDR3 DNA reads TGTGCCAGCAGCGACCGGGCAGCTAACTATGGCTACACCTTC.

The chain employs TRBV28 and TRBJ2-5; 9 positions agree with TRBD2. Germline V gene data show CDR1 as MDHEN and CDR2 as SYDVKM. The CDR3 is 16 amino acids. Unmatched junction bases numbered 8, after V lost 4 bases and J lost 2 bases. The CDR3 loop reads CASSSLGAGGQETQYF. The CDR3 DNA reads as TGTGCCAGCAGTTCTCTTGGGGCGGGAGGGCAAGAGACCCAGTACTTC.

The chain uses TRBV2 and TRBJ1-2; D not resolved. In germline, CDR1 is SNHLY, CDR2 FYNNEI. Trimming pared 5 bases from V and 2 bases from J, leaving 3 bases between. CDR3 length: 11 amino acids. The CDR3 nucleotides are TGTGCCAGCAGTCGAAACTATGGCTACACCTTC. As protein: CASSRNYGYTF. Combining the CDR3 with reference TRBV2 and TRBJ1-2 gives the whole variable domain EPEVTQTPSHQVTQMGQEVILRCVPISNHLYFYWYRQILGQKVEFLVSFYNNEISEKSEIFDDQFSVERPDGSNFTLKIRSTKLEDSAMYFCASSRNYGYTFGSGTRLTVV.

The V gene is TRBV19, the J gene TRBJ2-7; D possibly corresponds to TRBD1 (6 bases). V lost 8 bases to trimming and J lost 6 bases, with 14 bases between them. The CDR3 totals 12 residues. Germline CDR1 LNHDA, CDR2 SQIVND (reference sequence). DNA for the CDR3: TGTGCCAGTGAGGACAGCTACGCCGAGCAGTACTTC. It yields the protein CASEDSYAEQYF.

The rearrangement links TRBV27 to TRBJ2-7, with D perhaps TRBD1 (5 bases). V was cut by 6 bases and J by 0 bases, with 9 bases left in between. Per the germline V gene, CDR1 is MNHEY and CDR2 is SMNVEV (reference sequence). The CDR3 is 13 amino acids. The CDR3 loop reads CASSWGSSYEQYF. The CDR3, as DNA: TGTGCCAGCAGCTGGGGCAGCTCCTACGAGCAGTACTTC.

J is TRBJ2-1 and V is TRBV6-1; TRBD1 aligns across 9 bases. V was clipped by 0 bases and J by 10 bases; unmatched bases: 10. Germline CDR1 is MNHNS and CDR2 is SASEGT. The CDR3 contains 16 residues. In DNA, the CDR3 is TGTGCCAGCAGTGAAGCCGGTGGGACAGGGCTAGGGGAGCAGTTCTTC. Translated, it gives CASSEAGGTGLGEQFF.

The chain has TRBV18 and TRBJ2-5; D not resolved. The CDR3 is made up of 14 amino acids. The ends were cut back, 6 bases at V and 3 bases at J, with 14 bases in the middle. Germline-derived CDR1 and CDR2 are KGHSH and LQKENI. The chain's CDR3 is CASSPIEPKETQYF. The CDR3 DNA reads TGTGCCAGCTCGCCGATAGAACCAAAAGAGACCCAGTACTTC.

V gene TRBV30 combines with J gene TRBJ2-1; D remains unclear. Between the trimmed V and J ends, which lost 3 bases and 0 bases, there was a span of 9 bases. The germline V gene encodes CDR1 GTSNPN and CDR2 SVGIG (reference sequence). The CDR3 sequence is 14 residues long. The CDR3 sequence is CAWSRRSSYNEQFF. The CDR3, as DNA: TGTGCCTGGAGCCGACGAAGCTCCTACAATGAGCAGTTCTTC.

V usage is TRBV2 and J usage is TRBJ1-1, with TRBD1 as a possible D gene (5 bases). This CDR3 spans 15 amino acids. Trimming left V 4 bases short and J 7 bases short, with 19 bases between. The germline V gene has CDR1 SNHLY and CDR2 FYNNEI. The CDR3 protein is CASSVETVPGVEAFF. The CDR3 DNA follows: TGTGCCAGCAGTGTGGAGACAGTCCCTGGGGTTGAAGCTTTCTTT.